These 27 T cell receptor beta chains came from one sample sequenced in a study of a mutant IDH1 vaccine in newly diagnosed glioma. This sample's time point: baseline, week 1 (first vaccination visit). Regarding treatment: pre-vaccination baseline after standard-of-care therapy. The repertoire was sequenced with immunoSEQ multiplex PCR; TCRdb's copy has only in-frame clones and lacks some. Of about 68,000 clones detected, about four fifths appear once; the ten largest clones hold about 7.5%. Specimen: PBMCs, collected from a glioma patient treated with radiotherapy, temozolomide or both. The receptor set was obtained from a man in his forties or fifties with glioma.

This chain links TRBV10-3 with TRBJ1-4; D gene uncertain. Germline V gene sequence: CDR1 ENHRY, CDR2 SYGVKD. V lost 7 bases to trimming and J lost 1 base, with 4 bases between them. The CDR3 runs 12 residues. The CDR3 nucleotides are TGTGCCATCAAGGGAACTAATGAAAAACTGTTTTTT. Its translation is CAIKGTNEKLFF.

The CDR3 loop reads CASSLEGRGPQPQHF. CDR3 sequence (DNA): TGTGCCAGCAGCCTCGAGGGCAGGGGGCCTCAGCCCCAGCATTTT. The chain links TRBV5-6 to TRBJ1-5, with 8 positions matching TRBD1. The CDR3 sequence is 15 residues long. Germline V gene data show CDR1 as SGHDT and CDR2 as YYEEEE. Trimming removed 4 bases from V and 6 bases from J; junction bases left unmatched: 9.

The V call is TRBV5-1, the J call TRBJ2-7; D not certain. This CDR3 has 16 amino acids. V lost 0 bases and J lost 0, with 13 bases in between. CDR1 SGHRS and CDR2 YFSETQ come from the germline V gene. CDR3 protein: CASSLAEMGISYEQYF. For the CDR3, the DNA is TGCGCCAGCAGCTTGGCGGAGATGGGAATCTCCTACGAGCAGTACTTC.

This chain connects TRBV2 to TRBJ2-3; D may be TRBD1 (6 bases). The CDR3 totals 14 residues. The germline V gene has CDR1 SNHLY and CDR2 FYNNEI. Trimming took off 6 bases at V and 0 bases at J, with 10 bases between the two ends. The CDR3 DNA reads TGTGCCAGCAGACCCGACAGGAGCACAGATACGCAGTATTTT. Protein product: CASRPDRSTDTQYF.

The chain has TRBV6-5 and TRBJ1-2, with 8 bases identical to TRBD1. V gave up 4 bases and J gave up 3 bases; unmatched junction bases: 7. Germline V gives CDR1 MNHEY, CDR2 SVGAGI. The CDR3 spans 15 residues. The DNA of the CDR3 is TGTGCCAGCAGTTCCCCGGACAGGGCCCACTATGGCTACACCTTC. Its protein is CASSSPDRAHYGYTF.

CDR3 in amino acids: CAWTKNNEQFF. DNA for the CDR3: TGTGCCTGGACCAAGAACAATGAGCAGTTCTTC. The chain employs TRBV30 and TRBJ2-1; D is unresolved. The germline V gene has CDR1 GTSNPN and CDR2 SVGIG (reference sequence). The germline V and J ends were trimmed by 4 bases and 5 bases, with 6 bases remaining between them. The CDR3 totals 11 residues.

In its sample, this clone was seen a few times. The rearrangement joins TRBV28 to TRBJ1-5, with no clear D. Trimming left V 8 bases short and J 9 bases short, with 11 bases between. The CDR3 loop spans 11 amino acids. Germline lookup yields CDR1 MDHEN and CDR2 SYDVKM. This chain's CDR3 is CASSSWRPQHF. CDR3 nucleotide sequence: TGTGCCAGCTCATCGTGGCGGCCCCAGCATTTT.

This chain links TRBV5-1 with TRBJ2-7; 7 bases are a match to TRBD1. V was clipped by 4 bases and J by 3 bases; unmatched bases: 7. Germline-derived CDR1 and CDR2 are SGHRS and YFSETQ. This CDR3 has 14 amino acids. This CDR3 is CASSTRTGNYEQYF. As DNA, the CDR3 is TGCGCCAGCAGCACCCGGACAGGAAACTACGAGCAGTACTTC. The full variable domain, its missing parts supplied by reference TRBV5-1 and TRBJ2-7, is KAGVTQTPRYLIKTRGQQVTLSCSPISGHRSVSWYQQTPGQGLQFLFEYFSETQRNKGNFPGRFSGRQFSNSRSEMNVSTLELGDSALYLCASSTRTGNYEQYFGPGTRLTVT.

V gene TRBV9 combines with J gene TRBJ1-1; 7 bases match TRBD1. V shed 4 bases and J 1 base; nucleotides not matched to a gene: 7. This CDR3 region has 15 residues. Germline V gene lookup returns CDR1 SGDLS and CDR2 YYNGEE. CDR3 loop: CASSPRQGSNTEAFF. For the CDR3, the DNA is TGTGCCAGCAGCCCACGACAGGGATCGAACACTGAAGCTTTCTTT.

Ten or more counts support this clone. The genes are TRBV30 and TRBJ2-7, with 8 bases identical to TRBD1. Germline V CDR1 and CDR2: GTSNPN, SVGIG (reference sequence). CDR3 size: 13 residues. J gave up 5 bases and V 1 base, and 4 bases lay outside the gene matches. CDR3: CAWSGQGNHEQYF. In DNA, the CDR3 is TGTGCCTGGAGTGGACAGGGGAACCACGAGCAGTACTTC.

V is TRBV5-5 and J is TRBJ2-2; TRBD2 aligns across 9 bases. The length of the CDR3 is 16 residues. Trimming at V came to 2 bases and at J to 3 bases, leaving 5 bases not matched to a gene. The germline gives CDR1 SGHKS, CDR2 YYEKEE (reference sequence). The CDR3 coding sequence is TGTGCCAGCAGCTTCAGGACTAGCGAACACACCGGGGAGCTGTTTTTT. Translated: CASSFRTSEHTGELFF.

This clone was seen a single time. The V call is TRBV6-5, the J call TRBJ1-3; possible D gene TRBD1, 5 bases. Germline CDR1 and CDR2: MNHEY and SVGAGI. The CDR3 contains 16 residues. The V end lost 2 bases, the J end lost 4 bases, and 15 bases lay between the germline ends. In nucleotides, the CDR3 is TGTGCCAGCAGTTACGGGACGACGCATGCAGGAAACACCATATATTTT. This gives the protein CASSYGTTHAGNTIYF.

The chain joins TRBV7-9 to TRBJ2-6; D gene unclear. The CDR3 has 15 amino acids. Between the trimmed V and J ends, which lost 1 base and 3 bases, there was a span of 7 bases. Looked up from germline, CDR1 is SEHNR and CDR2 is FQNEAQ (reference sequence). The CDR3 protein is CASSLGAGGANVLTF. Here the CDR3 DNA reads TGTGCCAGCAGCTTAGGGGCTGGTGGGGCCAACGTCCTGACTTTC. The full variable domain, with the rest looked up from reference TRBV7-9 and TRBJ2-6, is DTGVSQNPRHKITKRGQNVTFRCDPISEHNRLYWYRQTLGQGPEFLTYFQNEAQLEKSRLLSDRFSAERPKGSFSTLEIQRTEQGDSAMYLCASSLGAGGANVLTFGAGSRLTVL.

Only a few counts were recorded for this clone. The chain employs TRBV27 and TRBJ1-5; D is undetermined. Trimming pared 2 bases from V and 9 bases from J, leaving 11 bases between. From germline, CDR1 is MNHEY and CDR2 SMNVEV (reference sequence). This CDR3 is built from 13 residues. Here the CDR3 DNA reads TGTGCCAGCAGTTTAGCCCGGGGTGGGCCCCAGCATTTT. Translated: CASSLARGGPQHF.

This chain joins TRBV5-1 and TRBJ2-1; tentatively, D is TRBD2 (6 bases). Germline V gives CDR1 SGHRS, CDR2 YFSETQ. The V gene lost 0 bases and the J gene lost 1 base, with 8 bases spanning the gap. The CDR3 covers 15 residues. The CDR3: CASSLVAGSYNEQFF. The CDR3 bases are TGCGCCAGCAGCTTGGTGGCGGGGTCCTACAATGAGCAGTTCTTC. The full variable domain, rest sourced from reference TRBV5-1 and TRBJ2-1, is KAGVTQTPRYLIKTRGQQVTLSCSPISGHRSVSWYQQTPGQGLQFLFEYFSETQRNKGNFPGRFSGRQFSNSRSEMNVSTLELGDSALYLCASSLVAGSYNEQFFGPGTRLTVL.

This clone was recorded a few times. The chain joins TRBV5-1 to TRBJ2-7; no firm D call. Germline lookup yields CDR1 SGHRS and CDR2 YFSETQ. This CDR3 comprises 13 residues. The V end was cut by 0 bases, the J end by 0 bases, with 4 bases between. The CDR3 DNA sequence: TGCGCCAGCAGCTTGGTGAGCTCCTACGAGCAGTACTTC. Protein: CASSLVSSYEQYF.

This clone was detected a few times. This chain joins TRBV11-2 and TRBJ1-2; tentative D call: TRBD1 (5 bases). V was pared by 0 bases and J by 4 bases, with 9 bases between. This CDR3 is built from 14 residues. The germline V gene has CDR1 SGHAT and CDR2 FQNNGV. As DNA, the CDR3 is TGTGCCAGCAGCTTAGACCAGGGTTCCTATGGCTACACCTTC. It is translated as CASSLDQGSYGYTF.

V gene TRBV27 combines with J gene TRBJ1-2, with D possibly matching TRBD1 (5 bases). The germline V and J ends were trimmed by 2 bases and 6 bases, with 10 bases remaining between them. The CDR3 covers 13 residues. Germline lookup yields CDR1 MNHEY and CDR2 SMNVEV (reference sequence). The CDR3: CASSLIGTDGYTF. DNA for the CDR3: TGTGCCAGCAGTTTAATTGGGACGGATGGCTACACCTTC.

The genes are TRBV5-1 and TRBJ2-5, with D unclear. The V end lost 2 bases, the J end lost 2 bases, and 4 bases lay between the germline ends. Germline lookup yields CDR1 SGHRS and CDR2 YFSETQ. This CDR3 contains 12 residues. CDR3 loop: CASSFVQETQYF. The CDR3 nucleotides read TGCGCCAGCAGCTTCGTTCAAGAGACCCAGTACTTC.

The chain uses TRBV6-5 and TRBJ2-7; 10 bases are shared with TRBD2. Per germline, CDR1 MNHEY and CDR2 SVGAGI. The V gene end was trimmed by 5 bases and the J gene end by 2 bases; junction bases not matched to a gene: 6. The CDR3 has 15 amino acids. CDR3 protein: CASSTLAGNTYEQYF. Written as DNA, the CDR3 is TGTGCCAGCAGTACACTAGCGGGGAATACCTACGAGCAGTACTTC.

V gene TRBV19 combines with J gene TRBJ2-4; weak D call: TRBD1 (6 bases). CDR1 is LNHDA and CDR2 is SQIVND in the germline V gene (reference sequence). V gave up 3 bases and J gave up 7 bases, with 13 bases separating them. The CDR3 is 14 residues long. The CDR3 bases are TGTGCCAGTAGTATGGCTCCAGGGGCGAACATTCAGTACTTC. It specifies CASSMAPGANIQYF.

This rearrangement joins TRBV4-3 to TRBJ2-7; 11 nucleotides agree with TRBD2. CDR3 length: 17 amino acids. CDR1 LGHNA and CDR2 YSLEER come from the germline V gene. J gave up 6 bases and V 1 base, and 11 bases lay outside the gene matches. The CDR3 nucleotides are TGCGCCAGCAGCCAAGCAGGGATAGCGGGGGGGGTGGGCGAGCAGTACTTC. It codes for CASSQAGIAGGVGEQYF.

This clone turned up a few times. The chain carries TRBV6-5 and TRBJ1-2; weak D call: TRBD1 (6 bases). Germline V lookup: CDR1 MNHEY, CDR2 SVGAGI. This CDR3 comprises 15 residues. Trimming shortened V by 0 bases and J by 8 bases, and 16 bases separated the two germline ends. As DNA, the CDR3 is TGTGCCAGCAGTTACTCGATCACAGGGTTGCGGGGCTACACCTTC. Translating gives CASSYSITGLRGYTF.

Only a few counts were recorded for this clone. V usage is TRBV19 and J usage is TRBJ1-4; D perhaps matches TRBD1 (6 bases). The CDR3 totals 14 residues. The V and J ends lost 7 bases and 5 bases respectively, with 14 bases between them. The germline CDR1 and CDR2 sequences are LNHDA and SQIVND (reference sequence). This chain's CDR3 is CASTSPGENEKLFF. The CDR3 nucleotides read TGTGCCAGTACCTCACCAGGGGAGAATGAAAAACTGTTTTTT.

This sequence joins TRBV5-4 and TRBJ1-4; no clear D. Germline loops: CDR1 SGHNT, CDR2 YYREEE (reference sequence). The CDR3 consists of 16 residues. The V end lost 0 bases, the J end lost 3 bases, and 12 bases lay between the germline ends. The CDR3 DNA sequence: TGTGCCAGCAGCTTGGAGTCCTCGGCAGCTAATGAAAAACTGTTTTTT. The encoded protein is CASSLESSAANEKLFF.

The V gene is TRBV10-3, the J gene TRBJ1-1; D unresolved. Per the germline V gene, CDR1 is ENHRY and CDR2 is SYGVKD. The CDR3 totals 13 residues. V was cut by 7 bases and J by 1 base, with 10 bases left in between. The CDR3 region is CAIKFGENTEAFF. CDR3 DNA: TGTGCCATCAAATTCGGAGAGAACACTGAAGCTTTCTTT.

The chain is built from TRBV29-1 and TRBJ2-7; D is unresolved. Germline lookup yields CDR1 SQVTM and CDR2 ANQGSEA. The V and J ends lost 4 bases and 3 bases respectively, with 10 bases between them. CDR3 size: 12 residues. CDR3 sequence (DNA): TGCAGCGTTGTAGTGCAGATCTACGAGCAGTACTTC. This encodes CSVVVQIYEQYF.